This passage covers 27 T cell receptor beta chains from one sample sequenced in a study of blood T cell repertoires in COVID-19. This table comes from immunoSEQ multiplex PCR, and its TCRdb copy is limited to in-frame clones, with some not included. The repertoire holds 150,000 to 190,000 clones, roughly 85% seen once, with 8% to 9% in the top ten. Material: peripheral blood. These receptors came from a woman in her fifties or sixties with COVID-19, enrolled during active disease.

The gene calls are TRBV5-5 and TRBJ1-2, with 9 bases matching TRBD1. CDR3 length equals 15 residues. From germline, CDR1 is SGHKS and CDR2 YYEKEE (reference sequence). V shed 4 bases, J shed 4 bases, and the junction held 8 bases outside the gene matches. The CDR3 DNA is TGTGCCAGCAGCAGAAACCGGGACAGGGTCTATGGCTACACCTTC. This encodes CASSRNRDRVYGYTF.

The genes are TRBV27 and TRBJ1-5, with 12 bases fitting TRBD1. CDR3 length equals 16 residues. V was clipped by 3 bases and J by 4 bases; unmatched bases: 4. The germline CDR1 and CDR2 sequences are MNHEY and SMNVEV (reference sequence). In DNA form, the CDR3 reads TGTGCCAGCAGTTTTAGGGACAGGGGGCCAAATCAGCCCCAGCATTTT. This gives the protein CASSFRDRGPNQPQHF.

This rearrangement joins TRBV18 to TRBJ1-1, with D possibly TRBD1 on 5 matching bases. The length of the CDR3 is 15 residues. V shed 2 bases and J shed 1 base, with 11 bases lying between them. Germline V gives CDR1 KGHSH, CDR2 LQKENI. This chain's CDR3 is CASSPGGARNTEAFF. The CDR3 nucleotides are TGTGCCAGCTCACCAGGAGGGGCCAGGAACACTGAAGCTTTCTTT.

The chain has TRBV12-3 or TRBV12-4 and TRBJ2-5; TRBD2 agrees at 8 bases. The CDR3 consists of 12 residues. J gave up 4 bases and V 10 bases, and 5 bases lay outside the gene matches. The CDR3 here is CATGTSVETQYF. Written as DNA, the CDR3 is TGTGCCACCGGGACTAGTGTAGAGACCCAGTACTTC.

CDR3 coding DNA: TGTGCCAGCAGCCAAACCACACCCTACACCTTC. It specifies CASSQTTPYTF. The V gene is TRBV14, the J gene TRBJ1-2, with D unresolved. This CDR3 region has 11 residues. CDR1 is SGHDN, CDR2 FVKESK, per germline. V was clipped by 2 bases and J by 10 bases, with 8 bases between them.

As for this clone: Other DNA variants within this sample encode the same CDR3. This rearrangement joins TRBV5-1 to TRBJ1-1; tentatively, D is TRBD1 (5 bases). The CDR3 covers 13 residues. Germline lookup yields CDR1 SGHRS and CDR2 YFSETQ. V was cut by 3 bases and J by 5 bases, with 11 bases left in between. CDR3 amino acids: CASSSQGYTEAFF. Written as DNA, the CDR3 is TGCGCCAGCAGCTCCCAGGGTTATACTGAAGCTTTCTTT.

The chain joins TRBV5-1 to TRBJ1-2; D might be TRBD1 (6 bases). The CDR3 runs to 12 residues. Germline CDR1 reads SGHRS; CDR2 reads YFSETQ. Trimming cost V 8 bases and J 6 bases, with 14 bases left between them. The CDR3 sequence is CASTYDRNGYTF. In DNA form, the CDR3 reads TGCGCCAGTACATACGACAGGAATGGCTACACCTTC.

The rearrangement joins TRBV9 to TRBJ2-6, with a tentative D call TRBD1 (5 bases). The CDR3 loop spans 18 amino acids. Per germline, CDR1 SGDLS and CDR2 YYNGEE. V was cut by 0 bases and J by 0 bases, with 13 bases left in between. Here the CDR3 reads CASSVVRGPSSGANVLTF. The DNA of the CDR3 is TGTGCCAGCAGCGTAGTAAGGGGCCCTAGCTCTGGGGCCAACGTCCTGACTTTC.

CDR3 DNA: TGTGCCAGCAGCCTTGGTGGGGACAGGCCTGAAGCTTTCTTT. Encoded protein: CASSLGGDRPEAFF. This chain uses TRBV3-1 (or the pseudogene TRBV3-2) with TRBJ1-1; TRBD1 matches at 8 bases. The ends lost 4 bases at V and 6 bases at J; junction bases unmatched: 7. Germline V lookup: CDR1 LGHDT, CDR2 YNNKEL (reference sequence). CDR3 length equals 14 residues.

The V and J genes are TRBV4-1 and TRBJ1-2; the D gene is possibly TRBD1 (5 bases). The CDR3 totals 14 residues. The V gene's germline CDR1 is MGHRA and CDR2 YSYEKL. V was clipped by 0 bases and J by 4 bases, with 9 bases between them. The CDR3 sequence is CASSQDGGLYGYTF. As DNA, the CDR3 is TGCGCCAGCAGCCAAGATGGGGGACTCTATGGCTACACCTTC.

This chain joins TRBV7-8 and TRBJ2-5; 9 nucleotides agree with TRBD2. Germline CDR1 and CDR2: SGHVS and FQNEAQ. The CDR3 spans 15 residues. J was trimmed by 3 bases and V by 1 base; bases with no gene match: 3. The CDR3, as DNA: TGTGCCAGCAGCTTAGTCGGCGGGAGGGAAGAGACCCAGTACTTC. This codes for CASSLVGGREETQYF.

The chain joins TRBV29-1 to TRBJ1-1; no firm D call. CDR3 size: 12 residues. With 6 bases removed from V and 4 bases from J, the gap between germline ends came to 12 bases. Germline loops: CDR1 SQVTM, CDR2 ANQGSEA. In DNA form, the CDR3 reads TGCAGCGTCTACCCTCGGGGCACTGAAGCTTTCTTT. Translated: CSVYPRGTEAFF.

This clone was counted between two and nine times. V and J are TRBV7-9 and TRBJ2-7, with D possibly being TRBD1 (6 bases). The germline V and J ends were trimmed by 5 bases and 4 bases, with 21 bases remaining between them. The CDR3 length is 16 residues. Germline V gene sequence: CDR1 SEHNR, CDR2 FQNEAQ (reference sequence). Here the CDR3 reads CASSQRQFGTLYEQYF. The CDR3 region has the DNA TGTGCCAGCAGCCAGCGGCAGTTTGGGACACTATACGAGCAGTACTTC.

Here the CDR3 reads CASSSGMGNIQYF. CDR3 DNA: TGCGCCAGCAGTTCCGGGATGGGGAACATTCAGTACTTC. This rearrangement joins TRBV10-2 to TRBJ2-4, with a tentative D call TRBD2 (5 bases). Germline V gene data show CDR1 as WSHSY and CDR2 as SAAADI. The CDR3 has 13 amino acids. V lost 5 bases and J 7 bases, leaving 12 bases between the germline ends.

The chain joins TRBV30 to TRBJ1-2, with D tentatively TRBD1 (5 bases). Between the trimmed V and J ends, which lost 2 bases and 8 bases, there was a span of 18 bases. CDR1 GTSNPN and CDR2 SVGIG come from the germline V gene (reference sequence). The CDR3 is 14 residues long. CDR3 loop: CAWSPTGPVAGYTF. The CDR3 nucleotides read TGTGCCTGGAGTCCAACAGGCCCAGTAGCCGGCTACACCTTC.

This clone was seen once. The CDR3 bases are TGTGCCAGCAGTACCCGCAGCCCCGACTCTAACTATGGCTACACCTTC. Translated: CASSTRSPDSNYGYTF. This sequence joins TRBV6-6 and TRBJ1-2; no definite D call. In germline, CDR1 is MNHNY, CDR2 SVGAGI (reference sequence). V lost 5 bases, J lost 0 bases, and 16 bases lay in between. This CDR3 region has 16 residues.

This clone has a single count. The CDR3 protein is CASSERGNNQPQHF. The CDR3 DNA follows: TGTGCCAGCAGTGAAAGAGGGAACAATCAGCCCCAGCATTTT. This chain links TRBV2 with TRBJ1-5; D call uncertain. Germline loops: CDR1 SNHLY, CDR2 FYNNEI. The CDR3 is 14 amino acids. Trimming took off 2 bases at V and 3 bases at J, with 8 bases between the two ends.

Notes on this clone: Other DNA sequences from this sample encode an identical CDR3 as well. This chain joins TRBV4-2 and TRBJ1-4; D not certain. Germline V gives CDR1 LGHNA, CDR2 YNFKEQ. CDR3 length: 15 amino acids. Trimming removed 0 bases at V and 8 bases at J, with 13 bases between. The CDR3 is CASSQDLTPGEKLFF. The CDR3 bases are TGTGCCAGCAGCCAAGATCTGACCCCGGGGGAAAAACTGTTTTTT.

The rearrangement links TRBV6-5 to TRBJ1-5, with D perhaps matching TRBD1 (5 bases). The V end was cut by 8 bases, the J end by 1 base, with 9 bases between. This CDR3 region has 13 residues. Germline values: CDR1 MNHEY, CDR2 SVGAGI. CDR3 coding DNA: TGTGCCAGCTTCGCAGGGAGCAATCAGCCCCAGCATTTT. Protein product: CASFAGSNQPQHF.

The rearrangement joins TRBV28 to TRBJ1-5, with TRBD1 matching over 11 bases. This CDR3 contains 14 residues. J gave up 7 bases and V 8 bases, and 7 bases lay outside the gene matches. CDR1 MDHEN and CDR2 SYDVKM come from the germline V gene. CDR3 bases: TGTGCCAGCCTCGGGGGACAGGGGGGACAGCCCCAGCATTTT. This codes for CASLGGQGGQPQHF.

This clone was counted a few times. This rearrangement joins TRBV24-1 to TRBJ2-1; TRBD1 matches 7 bases. V dropped 6 bases and J dropped 3; count of bases not matched to a gene: 7. The length of the CDR3 is 15 residues. Germline CDR1 is KGHDR and CDR2 is SFDVKD. This chain's CDR3 is CATSTGDPLYNEQFF. CDR3 bases: TGTGCCACCAGTACAGGGGACCCCCTCTACAATGAGCAGTTCTTC.

V gene TRBV19 combines with J gene TRBJ2-3, with 8 bases that match TRBD2. This CDR3 region has 16 residues. J lost 1 base, V lost 5 bases, and 8 bases had no gene match. Germline V gene data show CDR1 as LNHDA and CDR2 as SQIVND (reference sequence). The CDR3 region has the DNA TGTGCCAGTAGTGTCCGGGGGGGTCAACGCACAGATACGCAGTATTTT. This codes for CASSVRGGQRTDTQYF.

This clone was detected only once. V is TRBV28 and J is TRBJ1-2; the D is unclear. This CDR3 has 13 amino acids. From germline, CDR1 is MDHEN and CDR2 SYDVKM. The V end lost 2 bases, the J end lost 3 bases, and 7 bases lay between the germline ends. The CDR3 region is CASSLVPDYGYTF. Here the CDR3 DNA reads TGTGCCAGCAGTTTAGTCCCTGACTATGGCTACACCTTC.

V gene TRBV10-3 combines with J gene TRBJ1-5; 7 bases agree with TRBD1. This CDR3 is built from 14 residues. Germline CDR1 and CDR2: ENHRY and SYGVKD. V gave up 10 bases and J gave up 2 bases; unmatched junction bases: 8. The CDR3 is CATAGGNGNQPQHF. CDR3 in DNA: TGTGCCACTGCAGGGGGAAACGGCAATCAGCCCCAGCATTTT.

The genes are TRBV19 and TRBJ1-1; 8 bases match TRBD1. Germline-derived CDR1 and CDR2 are LNHDA and SQIVND (reference sequence). Unmatched junction bases numbered 8, after V lost 4 bases and J lost 1 base. The CDR3 has 16 residues. The CDR3 nucleotides read TGTGCCAGTAGTAATATTCGGACAGGGCGGAACACTGAAGCTTTCTTT. It specifies CASSNIRTGRNTEAFF.

The chain employs TRBV6-6 and TRBJ1-5; the D is unclear. Germline V gene sequence: CDR1 MNHNY, CDR2 SVGAGI (reference sequence). The CDR3 length is 14 residues. Deletions cut 2 bases from V and 3 bases from J, with 8 bases between. The CDR3 loop reads CASSYQDTNQPQHF. CDR3 coding DNA: TGTGCCAGCAGTTACCAAGACACCAATCAGCCCCAGCATTTT.

This clone was recorded once. The chain combines TRBV19 with TRBJ2-1; TRBD2 matches 14 bases. J lost 9 bases, V lost 4 bases, and 5 bases had no gene match. The CDR3 has 15 amino acids. Per germline, CDR1 LNHDA and CDR2 SQIVND (reference sequence). This CDR3 is CASSTGLAGASEQFF. The CDR3 nucleotides are TGTGCCAGTAGTACGGGACTAGCGGGAGCCAGTGAGCAGTTCTTC.